These 21 T cell receptor beta chains came from one sample sequenced in a study of vaccination and CD4 T cells after COVID-19. The antigens of these receptors remain unknown. Once obtained from cultured CD4+ T cells, the DNA was sequenced using the Oncomine TCR Beta short-read assay. TCRdb redid the calling of the PCR reads with MiXCR, one entry per CDR3 protein. The sample shows 11,000 or so distinct CDR3 sequences, about 40% of them seen only once. Noted treatment: roughly 10-day PBMC culture with coronavirus spike peptide pools or control peptides (ViraFEST assay). The source material was CD4+ T cells from blood, cultured in vitro. Receptors were obtained from a human donor who had recovered from COVID-19.

Only a few counts were recorded for this clonotype. This chain links TRBV20-1 with TRBJ2-3, with TRBD2 as a possible D gene (5 bases). V lost 4 bases, J lost 1 base, and 9 bases lay in between. Germline V CDR1 and CDR2: DFQATT, SNEGSKA (reference sequence). The CDR3 runs to 13 residues. The CDR3 sequence is CSANAGGTDTQYF. As DNA, the CDR3 is TGCAGTGCTAACGCCGGGGGCACAGATACGCAGTATTTT.

This clonotype was observed once. The genes are TRBV25-1 and TRBJ2-7; 10 nucleotides match TRBD1. Germline CDR1 is MGHDK and CDR2 is SYGVNS. V trimming: 5 bases; J trimming: 3 bases; junction bases outside the gene matches: 4. The CDR3 consists of 14 residues. CDR3 in DNA: TGTGCCAGCAGTATGACAGGGGGCAACTACGAGCAGTACTTC. Translating gives CASSMTGGNYEQYF.

This clonotype occurred a few times. The gene calls are TRBV4-3 and TRBJ1-3; the match to TRBD1 covers 8 bases. The CDR3 consists of 16 residues. The J segment lost 2 bases and the V segment lost 1 base, leaving 4 bases of the junction unmatched. CDR1 LGHNA and CDR2 YSLEER come from the germline V gene. As DNA, the CDR3 is TGCGCCAGCAGCCAAGGTGTCAGGGGGCCTGGAAACACCATATATTTT. Translation gives CASSQGVRGPGNTIYF.

The chain is built from TRBV6-1 and TRBJ2-7; D is possibly TRBD2 (6 bases). Trimming pared 2 bases from V and 9 bases from J, leaving 8 bases between. CDR1 is MNHNS and CDR2 is SASEGT in the germline V gene. The CDR3 length is 11 residues. Written as DNA, the CDR3 is TGTGCCAGCAGTGAAAAGACTAGGCAGTACTTC. Its translation: CASSEKTRQYF.

The rearrangement links TRBV12-3 or TRBV12-4 to TRBJ2-5, with TRBD2 matching over 7 bases. This CDR3 spans 16 amino acids. The trim removed 4 bases at V and 3 bases at J, leaving 11 bases unmatched. The CDR3 protein is CASSSPGLSSEETQYF. The CDR3 nucleotides read TGTGCCAGCAGTTCACCGGGACTATCGTCGGAAGAGACCCAGTACTTC.

This clonotype occurred a few times. The chain carries TRBV7-2 and TRBJ1-2; D is uncertain. This CDR3 is 14 amino acids long. Looked up from germline, CDR1 is SGHTA and CDR2 is FQGNSA. Trimming took off 1 base at V and 5 bases at J, with 11 bases between the two ends. The DNA for the CDR3 is TGTGCCAGCAGCTTAGAGGCATTCGGTTATGGCTACACCTTC. This sequence encodes CASSLEAFGYGYTF.

A word on this clonotype: A read error may produce the germline difference seen at one junction end. The chain has TRBV6-5 and TRBJ2-5; D not certain. CDR3 length: 13 residues. Germline values: CDR1 MNHEY, CDR2 SVGAGI. In DNA, the CDR3 is TGTGCCAGCAGTTTGGAGACTCAAGAGGCCCAGTACTTC. This translates into CASSLETQEAQYF.

This CDR3 is CASSRGSGLAYEQYF. The CDR3 DNA reads as TGTGCCAGTAGTAGAGGATCGGGACTCGCCTACGAGCAGTACTTC. The chain is built from TRBV19 and TRBJ2-7; D perhaps matches TRBD2 (6 bases). The CDR3 totals 15 residues. Per the germline V gene, CDR1 is LNHDA and CDR2 is SQIVND (reference sequence). V lost 4 bases and J lost 2, with 15 bases in between.

The rearrangement joins TRBV11-2 to TRBJ2-3, with D tentatively TRBD2 (6 bases). Trimming removed 0 bases at V and 4 bases at J, with 17 bases between. The length of the CDR3 is 17 residues. From germline, CDR1 is SGHAT and CDR2 FQNNGV. The CDR3 here is CASSLDGNSGGADTQYF. In DNA, the CDR3 is TGTGCCAGCAGCTTAGATGGTAATAGCGGAGGTGCAGATACGCAGTATTTT.

This clonotype was seen a few times. The V gene is TRBV19, the J gene TRBJ2-1; 9 positions match TRBD1. This CDR3 contains 14 residues. After removal of 3 bases from V and 8 bases from J, the junction contained 5 bases not matched to a gene. In germline, CDR1 is LNHDA, CDR2 SQIVND (reference sequence). CDR3: CASSIGTGRDEQFF. The CDR3, as DNA: TGTGCCAGTAGTATCGGGACAGGGCGCGATGAGCAGTTCTTC.

A few counts support this clonotype. The V gene is TRBV11-3, the J gene TRBJ2-5; D unresolved. Germline V gives CDR1 SGHNT, CDR2 YENEEA. The CDR3 sequence is 13 residues long. V was trimmed by 3 bases and J by 5 bases, leaving 10 bases between them. The CDR3 loop reads CASSFGPRETQYF. The CDR3 DNA reads as TGTGCCAGCAGCTTCGGGCCACGGGAGACCCAGTACTTC.

In this sample, this clonotype turned up once. The V and J genes are TRBV5-8 and TRBJ2-7, with a tentative D call TRBD1 (6 bases). The germline gives CDR1 SGHTS, CDR2 YDEGEE. Trimming removed 1 base from V and 2 bases from J, with 13 bases in between. The CDR3 has 15 amino acids. This CDR3 reads CASSLTQGVAYEQYF. DNA for the CDR3: TGTGCCAGCAGCTTGACACAGGGTGTTGCCTACGAGCAGTACTTC.

The V and J genes are TRBV11-3 and TRBJ2-7; maybe TRBD2 (6 bases). Deletions cut 1 base from V and 0 bases from J, with 10 bases between. Germline CDR1 and CDR2: SGHNT and YENEEA. The CDR3 has 15 residues. CDR3: CASSLGAGSSYEQYF. In nucleotides, the CDR3 is TGTGCCAGCAGCTTAGGGGCGGGGAGCTCCTACGAGCAGTACTTC.

The V call is TRBV6-4, the J call TRBJ2-2; tentative D call: TRBD1 (5 bases). The CDR3 extends over 14 amino acids. V lost 6 bases to trimming and J lost 4 bases, with 12 bases between them. Germline CDR1 reads MRHNA; CDR2 reads SNTAGT. The CDR3 loop reads CASSPTVVTGELFF. The CDR3, as DNA: TGTGCCAGCAGCCCGACAGTGGTCACCGGGGAGCTGTTTTTT.

The V and J genes are TRBV2 and TRBJ1-1; TRBD1 might be the D (6 bases). The CDR3 totals 13 residues. The V end was cut by 1 base, the J end by 10 bases, with 13 bases between. Per the germline V gene, CDR1 is SNHLY and CDR2 is FYNNEI. As DNA, the CDR3 is TGTGCCAGCAGTGAAGAACAGGGTTCGTCAGCTTTCTTT. This encodes CASSEEQGSSAFF.

This clonotype has just a few counts. The chain uses TRBV19 and TRBJ2-3; the D gene is possibly TRBD1 (5 bases). Germline CDR1 is LNHDA and CDR2 is SQIVND (reference sequence). Trimming removed 4 bases from V and 4 bases from J, with 9 bases in between. This CDR3 spans 13 amino acids. CDR3 coding DNA: TGTGCCAGTAGTAACCAGGGTGCAGATACGCAGTATTTT. Translated: CASSNQGADTQYF.

V usage is TRBV28 and J usage is TRBJ2-5; D possibly corresponds to TRBD1 (6 bases). V was shortened by 8 bases and J by 7 bases, with 23 bases between the two germline ends. The CDR3 runs to 15 residues. CDR1 is MDHEN, CDR2 SYDVKM, per germline. The CDR3: CASRKGVGRFGTQYF. The CDR3 nucleotides are TGTGCCAGCCGAAAGGGGGTGGGGCGGTTTGGGACCCAGTACTTC. Complete variable domain (other parts from reference TRBV28 and TRBJ2-5): DVKVTQSSRYLVKRTGEKVFLECVQDMDHENMFWYRQDPGLGLRLIYFSYDVKMKEKGDIPEGYSVSREKKERFSLILESASTNQTSMYLCASRKGVGRFGTQYFGPGTRLLVL.

This chain links TRBV12-3 or TRBV12-4 with TRBJ2-7; TRBD1 agrees at 10 bases. With V trimmed by 4 bases and J by 1 base, 7 bases remained unmatched. CDR3 size: 16 residues. CDR3 sequence: CASSSPRDRGSYEQYF. The CDR3 DNA follows: TGTGCCAGCAGTTCTCCCCGGGACAGGGGATCCTACGAGCAGTACTTC.

This clonotype was seen more than once but under ten times. The CDR3 spells CASSKSQVSYEQFF. CDR3 nucleotide sequence: TGTGCCAGTAGTAAGAGCCAAGTAAGCTATGAGCAGTTCTTC. This sequence joins TRBV19 and TRBJ2-1; D call uncertain. CDR1 and CDR2 from the germline V gene are LNHDA and SQIVND (reference sequence). There are 14 residues in the CDR3. Trimming stripped 4 bases from V and 8 bases from J, with 15 bases between.

V and J are TRBV18 and TRBJ2-3; weak D call: TRBD1 (6 bases). The CDR3 has 15 residues. Germline values: CDR1 KGHSH, CDR2 LQKENI. Trimming cost V 3 bases and J 1 base, with 11 bases left between them. CDR3 sequence (DNA): TGTGCCAGCTCACCTTCGGCAGGGGGCACAGATACGCAGTATTTT. It yields the protein CASSPSAGGTDTQYF.

J is TRBJ1-1 and V is TRBV20-1; D perhaps matches TRBD1 (5 bases). Trimming cost V 5 bases and J 4 bases, with 20 bases left between them. There are 15 residues in the CDR3. In germline, CDR1 is DFQATT, CDR2 SNEGSKA (reference sequence). The CDR3 region is CSAQSRGGRGTEAFF. CDR3 bases: TGCAGTGCTCAGAGCCGGGGGGGTCGGGGCACTGAAGCTTTCTTT.